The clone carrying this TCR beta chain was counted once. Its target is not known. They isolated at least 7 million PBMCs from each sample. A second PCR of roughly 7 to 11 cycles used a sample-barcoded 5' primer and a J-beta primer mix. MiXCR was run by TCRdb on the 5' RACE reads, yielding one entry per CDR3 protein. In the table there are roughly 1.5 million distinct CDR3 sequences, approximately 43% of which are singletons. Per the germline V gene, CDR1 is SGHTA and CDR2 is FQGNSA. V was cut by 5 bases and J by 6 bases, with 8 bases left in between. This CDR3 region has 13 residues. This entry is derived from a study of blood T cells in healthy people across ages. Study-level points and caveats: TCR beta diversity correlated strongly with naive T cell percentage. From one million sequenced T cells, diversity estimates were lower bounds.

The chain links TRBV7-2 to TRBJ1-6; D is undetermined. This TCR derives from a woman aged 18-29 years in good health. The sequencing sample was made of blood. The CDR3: CASSIQINSPLHF. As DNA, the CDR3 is TGTGCCAGCAGCATACAAATTAATTCACCCCTCCACTTT.